The 18 T cell receptor beta chains in this list originate from one sample, sequenced in a study of T cell repertoires in cytomegalovirus infection. The antigens these receptors bind are not known. One entry per CDR3 protein results from TCRdb running MiXCR on the reads. The sample includes about 47,000 distinct CDR3 sequences, around 21% of them seen just once. The starting material was CD8+ T cells from cultured PBMCs, obtained from culture after CMV antigen stimulation. These receptors were obtained from a human donor in good health (CMV status not recorded). Some clones in this sample may be carry-over from other donors' samples.

This sequence joins TRBV2 and TRBJ2-5; TRBD1 is a possible D gene (6 bases). The CDR3 extends over 16 amino acids. Germline-derived CDR1 and CDR2 are SNHLY and FYNNEI. Trimming removed 8 bases from V and 2 bases from J, with 21 bases in between. CDR3 in DNA: TGTGCCAGCGAAAAGACTTTTGGACAGATTCAAGAGACCCAGTACTTC. It codes for CASEKTFGQIQETQYF.

This clonotype occurred many times. The chain combines TRBV7-8 with TRBJ1-1; D uncertain. In germline, CDR1 is SGHVS, CDR2 FQNEAQ. V was shortened by 5 bases and J by 0 bases, with 10 bases between the two germline ends. The CDR3 extends over 14 amino acids. The CDR3 sequence is CASSKDTLNTEAFF. In nucleotides, the CDR3 is TGTGCCAGCAGCAAAGACACCTTGAACACTGAAGCTTTCTTT.

This clonotype was observed at least ten times. The chain carries TRBV7-9 and TRBJ2-3; D is undetermined. V dropped 5 bases and J dropped 0 bases, with 12 bases sitting between them. Germline V gene data show CDR1 as SEHNR and CDR2 as FQNEAQ (reference sequence). This CDR3 contains 15 residues. CDR3 sequence reads: CASSRYQTSTDTQYF. Here the CDR3 DNA reads TGTGCCAGCAGCCGCTACCAGACAAGCACAGATACGCAGTATTTT. Based on the CDR3 plus reference TRBV7-9 and TRBJ2-3, the full variable domain is DTGVSQNPRHKITKRGQNVTFRCDPISEHNRLYWYRQTLGQGPEFLTYFQNEAQLEKSRLLSDRFSAERPKGSFSTLEIQRTEQGDSAMYLCASSRYQTSTDTQYFGPGTRLTVL.

The DNA of the CDR3 is TGCGCCAGCAGCCAAGAAAGGACCCGGAATCGACTAGCCAAAAACATTCAGTACTTC. Its translation is CASSQERTRNRLAKNIQYF. The J gene is TRBJ2-4, the V gene TRBV4-1; D remains unclear. Trimming pared 0 bases from V and 0 bases from J, leaving 18 bases between. This CDR3 comprises 19 residues. From germline, CDR1 is MGHRA and CDR2 YSYEKL.

The chain joins TRBV27 to TRBJ2-1; D uncertain. The germline V and J ends were trimmed by 3 bases and 0 bases, with 6 bases remaining between them. Germline values: CDR1 MNHEY, CDR2 SMNVEV (reference sequence). The CDR3 is 14 amino acids. This CDR3 reads CASSLESSYNEQFF. In DNA form, the CDR3 reads TGTGCCAGCAGTTTGGAAAGCTCCTACAATGAGCAGTTCTTC.

Only a few counts were recorded for this clonotype. J is TRBJ2-1 and V is TRBV7-9; TRBD1 matches 7 bases. The CDR3 consists of 14 residues. Germline V gene lookup returns CDR1 SEHNR and CDR2 FQNEAQ (reference sequence). The J segment lost 1 base and the V segment lost 4 bases, leaving 1 base of the junction unmatched. The CDR3 loop reads CASSSGQSYNEQFF. DNA for the CDR3: TGTGCCAGCAGCTCGGGACAGTCCTACAATGAGCAGTTCTTC.

This clonotype was detected ten times or more. The chain carries TRBV7-9 and TRBJ2-5; maybe TRBD2 (6 bases). Germline V gene data show CDR1 as SEHNR and CDR2 as FQNEAQ (reference sequence). CDR3 length equals 13 residues. Trimming took 4 bases from V and 5 from J, leaving 11 bases between them. The CDR3 sequence: CASSWPGGETQYF. DNA of the CDR3: TGTGCCAGCAGCTGGCCAGGAGGGGAGACCCAGTACTTC.

This clonotype appeared many times. V and J are TRBV7-9 and TRBJ1-2; possibly TRBD1 for D (5 bases). The CDR3 is made up of 12 amino acids. Trimming pared 6 bases from V and 5 bases from J, leaving 10 bases between. CDR1 is SEHNR, CDR2 FQNEAQ, per germline (reference sequence). Here the CDR3 DNA reads TGTGCCAGCAGACGGGACGTATATGGCTACACCTTC. Residues: CASRRDVYGYTF.

The chain links TRBV9 to TRBJ1-5; D not resolved. The V end was cut by 2 bases, the J end by 0 bases, with 9 bases between. The CDR3 runs 15 residues. Germline values: CDR1 SGDLS, CDR2 YYNGEE. Here the CDR3 reads CASSVNGLSNQPQHF. The DNA of the CDR3 is TGTGCCAGCAGCGTTAACGGACTTAGCAATCAGCCCCAGCATTTT.

This clonotype was observed many times. The chain is built from TRBV28 and TRBJ1-2; D gene uncertain. The germline gives CDR1 MDHEN, CDR2 SYDVKM. The CDR3 is 16 residues long. V shed 4 bases and J shed 6 bases, with 21 bases lying between them. For the CDR3, the DNA is TGTGCCAGCAGTTCTAGTGGCAGGTATCTAAAAGATGGCTACACCTTC. Translated, it gives CASSSSGRYLKDGYTF.

The table lists this clonotype with a few counts. The chain combines TRBV10-1 with TRBJ2-2; TRBD1 matches 7 bases. Germline-derived CDR1 and CDR2 are WNHNN and SYGVQD (reference sequence). The V and J ends lost 5 bases and 1 base, in that order; junction bases with no gene match: 10. The CDR3 length is 17 residues. As DNA, the CDR3 is TGCGCCAGCAGTAACCGACAGGGAGTACGGAACACCGGGGAGCTGTTTTTT. This encodes CASSNRQGVRNTGELFF.

V is TRBV20-1 and J is TRBJ1-5; D ambiguous. With 5 bases removed from V and 2 bases from J, the gap between germline ends came to 16 bases. There are 15 residues in the CDR3. Germline CDR1 and CDR2: DFQATT and SNEGSKA (reference sequence). CDR3 region: CSARSQGRGNQPQHF. The DNA for the CDR3 is TGCAGTGCTCGATCCCAAGGGAGGGGCAATCAGCCCCAGCATTTT.

The V gene is TRBV6-6, the J gene TRBJ2-6; maybe TRBD1 (5 bases). The V gene lost 7 bases and the J gene lost 2 bases, with 12 bases spanning the gap. Germline V gene sequence: CDR1 MNHNY, CDR2 SVGAGI (reference sequence). This CDR3 spans 15 amino acids. The CDR3, as DNA: TGTGCCAGCAAAGTGAAGGGGACTGGGGCCAACGTCCTGACTTTC. Translated: CASKVKGTGANVLTF.

J is TRBJ2-3 and V is TRBV29-1; 13 bases are a match to TRBD2. With 3 bases clipped from V and 2 bases from J, the junction kept 5 bases outside the gene matches. This CDR3 is built from 16 residues. Germline lookup yields CDR1 SQVTM and CDR2 ANQGSEA. Written as DNA, the CDR3 is TGCAGCGTTGAGAGCGGACTAGCGGGGGCCACAGATACGCAGTATTTT. Translating gives CSVESGLAGATDTQYF.

This clonotype was seen only a few times. V and J are TRBV20-1 and TRBJ2-5, with 8 bases lining up with TRBD2. CDR3 size: 15 residues. Per the germline V gene, CDR1 is DFQATT and CDR2 is SNEGSKA (reference sequence). The V gene end was trimmed by 1 base and the J gene end by 5 bases; junction bases not matched to a gene: 9. CDR3 loop: CSARGAGRDGETQYF. CDR3 bases: TGCAGTGCTAGAGGGGCCGGGAGGGACGGTGAGACCCAGTACTTC.

This chain uses TRBV20-1 with TRBJ1-2; 8 bases agree with TRBD1. This CDR3 has 12 amino acids. The V and J ends lost 7 bases and 8 bases, in that order; junction bases with no gene match: 9. In germline, CDR1 is DFQATT, CDR2 SNEGSKA (reference sequence). The CDR3 protein is CSVGQGSIGYTF. The CDR3 DNA follows: TGCAGTGTTGGACAGGGTTCTATCGGCTACACCTTC.

This clonotype was counted ten times or more. The chain links TRBV4-1 to TRBJ2-2; no clear D gene. Germline V lookup: CDR1 MGHRA, CDR2 YSYEKL. Trimming took off 4 bases at V and 4 bases at J, with 16 bases between the two ends. This CDR3 has 16 residues. Here the CDR3 reads CASSPTELIITGELFF. The DNA of the CDR3 is TGCGCCAGCAGCCCCACCGAGTTGATCATCACCGGGGAGCTGTTTTTT.

This rearrangement joins TRBV27 to TRBJ2-3; the match to TRBD2 covers 7 bases. V was pared by 4 bases and J by 0 bases, with 10 bases of the junction left unmatched. Germline-derived CDR1 and CDR2 are MNHEY and SMNVEV (reference sequence). The CDR3 contains 17 residues. The CDR3 region is CASSWRASGTSTDTQYF. Here the CDR3 DNA reads TGTGCCAGCAGTTGGAGGGCTAGCGGAACTAGCACAGATACGCAGTATTTT.